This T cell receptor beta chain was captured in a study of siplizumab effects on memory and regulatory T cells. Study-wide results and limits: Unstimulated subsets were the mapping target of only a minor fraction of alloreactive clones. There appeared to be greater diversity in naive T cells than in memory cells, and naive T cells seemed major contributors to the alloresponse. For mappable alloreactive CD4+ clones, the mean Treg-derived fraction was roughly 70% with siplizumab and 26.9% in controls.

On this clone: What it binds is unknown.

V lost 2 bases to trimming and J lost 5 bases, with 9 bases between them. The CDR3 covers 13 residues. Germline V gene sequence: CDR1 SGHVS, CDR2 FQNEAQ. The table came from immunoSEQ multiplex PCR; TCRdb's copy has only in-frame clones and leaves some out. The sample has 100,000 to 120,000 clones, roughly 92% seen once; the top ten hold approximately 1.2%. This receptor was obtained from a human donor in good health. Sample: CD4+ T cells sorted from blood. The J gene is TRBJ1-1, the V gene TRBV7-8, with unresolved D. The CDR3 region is CASSLMPSTEAFF. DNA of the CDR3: TGTGCCAGCAGCTTAATGCCTTCAACTGAAGCTTTCTTT.